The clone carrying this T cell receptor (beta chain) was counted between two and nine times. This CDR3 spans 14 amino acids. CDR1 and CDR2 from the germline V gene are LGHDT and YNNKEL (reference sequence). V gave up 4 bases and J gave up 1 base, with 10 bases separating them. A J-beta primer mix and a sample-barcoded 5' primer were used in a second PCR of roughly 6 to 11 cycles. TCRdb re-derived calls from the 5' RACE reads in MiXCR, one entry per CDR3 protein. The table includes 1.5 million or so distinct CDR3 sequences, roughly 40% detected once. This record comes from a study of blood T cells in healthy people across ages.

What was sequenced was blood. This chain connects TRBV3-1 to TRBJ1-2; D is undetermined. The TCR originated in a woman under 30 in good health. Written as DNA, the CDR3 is TGTGCCAGCAGCCCAGATCCTTATAACTATGGCTACACCTTC. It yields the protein CASSPDPYNYGYTF.